This TCR beta chain was documented in a study of blood T cell repertoires in COVID-19. Study summary: The study drew acute and convalescent COVID-19 samples from the United States, Italy and Spain.

The assay was immunoSEQ multiplex PCR, and TCRdb's table has in-frame clones only and misses some. The data contain about 300,000 clones, roughly 90% of them singletons. The TCR originated in a woman aged 25 to 39 with COVID-19, enrolled during active disease. Sequencing input: peripheral blood.

CDR3 loop: CASSYSAGPTYEQYF. The CDR3 region has the DNA TGTGCCAGCAGTTACTCGGCGGGTCCTACCTACGAGCAGTACTTC. The chain employs TRBV6-5 and TRBJ2-7; D might be TRBD2 (5 bases). Germline CDR1 is MNHEY and CDR2 is SVGAGI. V was shortened by 0 bases and J by 2 bases, with 11 bases between the two germline ends. The CDR3 runs 15 residues.